This entry lists 3 T cell receptor beta chains sequenced from one sample in a study of T cell clonality in common variable immunodeficiency. Only in-frame clones appear in the TCRdb table, and some are missing; sequencing was by immunoSEQ multiplex PCR. Singletons are absent from the sample, which has approximately 75,000 clones. Sample: peripheral blood mononuclear cells. These receptors were obtained from a person aged 18 to 70 in good health.

This clone was seen at least ten times. The read ends 3 residues early relative to the CDR3; the germline J gene fills the gap. This chain uses TRBV18 with TRBJ1-5; D possibly corresponds to TRBD1 (6 bases). Trimming took 6 bases from V and 0 from J, leaving 15 bases between them. From germline, CDR1 is KGHSH and CDR2 LQKENI. The length of the CDR3 is 16 residues. CDR3 loop: CASSYARTDSNQPQHF. The part of the CDR3 DNA that was read is TGTGCCAGCTCCTACGCTCGGACAGATAGCAATCAGCCC.

This clone was detected ten times or more. Read coverage stops 3 residues before the CDR3 terminus; the germline J gene supplies the remainder. The genes are TRBV5-6 and TRBJ1-5; 9 bases fit TRBD1. Germline CDR1 SGHDT, CDR2 YYEEEE. The CDR3 loop spans 14 amino acids. V trimming: 0 bases; J trimming: 5 bases; junction bases outside the gene matches: 0. CDR3 sequence reads: CASSLGQGDQPQHF. Partial CDR3 DNA: TGTGCCAGCAGCTTGGGACAGGGGGATCAGCCC.

This clone was found many times. The CDR3 end lies 3 residues beyond the end of the read and is filled in from the germline J gene. The genes are TRBV5-1 and TRBJ2-2, with 9 positions matching TRBD2. V shed 4 bases and J 1 base; nucleotides not matched to a gene: 5. The CDR3 is 16 amino acids. The germline gives CDR1 SGHRS, CDR2 YFSETQ. CDR3 region: CASSLQTSGNTGELFF. CDR3 DNA, as far as it was read: TGCGCCAGCAGCCTTCAGACTAGCGGGAACACCGGGGAG.